This T cell receptor beta chain originates from a study of regulatory dendritic cells for organ transplantation. This clone is a singleton in its sample. Its antigen is not known. Allogeneic regulatory or mature dendritic cells were co-cultured for approximately 5 days with CFSE-labeled sorted T cells at 1:10. CD4+ or CD8+ T cells were sorted as naive CD45RA+ or memory CD45RO+. The CDR3 is made up of 12 amino acids. Trimming left V 1 base short and J 6 bases short, with 5 bases between. Germline lookup yields CDR1 SGHTA and CDR2 FQGNSA. Study-level findings and limits: Naive T cells showed high diversity, memory cells less, memory CD8+ least. Of resting T cell subsets, memory CD8+ had the most alloreactive clonotypes.

Libraries were prepared by immunoSEQ multiplex PCR; TCRdb keeps only in-frame clonotypes and omits some of them. The table has approximately 12,000 clones, about 79% seen once. This TCR derives from a human donor in good health. The chain couples TRBV7-2 to TRBJ2-3, with D unresolved. Sample: naive CD4+ T cells from blood cultured with regulatory dendritic cells. As to subset: CD45RA+ naive T cells. CDR3 region: CASSLDFDTQYF. The CDR3, as DNA: TGTGCCAGCAGCTTAGACTTTGATACGCAGTATTTT.